This T cell receptor beta chain is drawn from a study of blood T cell repertoires in COVID-19. Those who participated ranged in age from 18 to 89 years and resided in 24 US areas. The method was immunoSEQ multiplex PCR; TCRdb's version includes in-frame clones alone and lacks a portion of them. The sample has 250,000 to 300,000 clones; about 90% are singletons. V lost 5 bases and J 2 bases, leaving 12 bases between the germline ends. The CDR3 extends over 13 amino acids. Germline CDR1 reads GTSNPN; CDR2 reads SVGIG (reference sequence). This chain connects TRBV30 to TRBJ1-1; no clear D. This clonotype originated in a human donor in a cohort exposed to, infected with or recovered from COVID-19 (not recorded which). The donor label of this sample is uncertain. Sample: PBMCs or T cells enriched from blood (not recorded which). CDR3 bases: TGTGCCTGGGAAAGCCTCAAAAACACTGAAGCTTTCTTT. It yields the protein CAWESLKNTEAFF.